These T cell receptor beta chains were read from a single sample in a study of shared clonotypes between healthy human individuals. Measured with immunoSEQ multiplex PCR; TCRdb has only the in-frame clones, and not every one. The repertoire holds about 2.1 million clones, with 85% to 95% as singletons. The sample consisted of naive CD8+ T cells from PBMCs. The receptors were sampled from a man aged 18 to 30 in good health. Some clones in this sample may be carry-over from other donors' samples. Both conserved end residues are part of each CDR3. Each record gives: CDR3 length, V gene, CDR3 protein.

14 | TRBV9 | CASSVRAGEETQYF
13 | TRBV27 | CASSLLLADTQYF
16 | TRBV10-3 | CAISDAQGAVTGELFF
14 | TRBV28 | CASRRFRRADTQYF
16 | TRBV5-4 | CASSWALQGRGWGYTF
16 | TRBV29-1 | CSVEMDRGLGANVLTF
13 | TRBV7-2 | CASSLDRYTEAFF
16 | TRBV5-4 | CASSSFRGTIAYEQYF
14 | TRBV5-1 | CASTLGGAVYEQYF
17 | TRBV28 | CASSLSSRGPANYGYTF
13 | TRBV28 | CASSLTPNTEAFF
19 | TRBV27 | CASISRGYRGVLDTGELFF
13 | TRBV6-6 | CASSYLSGNTIYF
15 | TRBV5-1 | CASSPKGISGNTIYF
17 | TRBV27 | CASSLSLAGGPTDTQYF
15 | TRBV5-1 | CASSLTPGLSYEQFF
15 | TRBV4-1 | CASSQDRSYQETQYF
11 | TRBV10-3 | CAIGTAYEQYF
15 | TRBV28 | CASSPRTEEIYEQYF
15 | TRBV6-5 | CASSLGESSGNTIYF
15 | TRBV19 | CASSSSSGGLNEQFF
15 | TRBV7-9 | CASSLGTGGGETQYF
15 | TRBV5-4 | CATRLGGPGTDTQYF
16 | TRBV6-5 | CASSYTRGGARDEQYF
14 | TRBV7-2 | CASSSGISAGELFF
12 | TRBV2 | CARNRVRGEQFF
16 | TRBV9 | CASSGQWADGTGELFF
15 | TRBV6-6 | CASSTTLGFNYGYTF
13 | TRBV7-7 | CASSAQGGDEQFF